A single sample gave rise to the 18 T cell receptor beta chains below, sequenced in a study of T cell responses to AZD1222 COVID-19 vaccine. Sequenced by immunoSEQ multiplex PCR; TCRdb stores in-frame clones only, minus some. Seen here are around 270,000 clones, about 94% observed once, and the top ten hold 0.5% to 0.65%. The specimen comprised peripheral blood, sampled 28 days after the second AZD1222 dose. These receptor sequences come from an adult who received the AZD1222 COVID-19 vaccine.

The chain combines TRBV10-3 with TRBJ2-3; TRBD2 matches at 15 bases. The junction had 12 bases not matched to a gene; V was cut back by 11 bases and J by 3 bases. Germline V lookup: CDR1 ENHRY, CDR2 SYGVKD. The CDR3 is 17 amino acids. DNA for the CDR3: TGTGCCTCTGCCGGGACTAGCGGGGGGCCGGGTACAGATACGCAGTATTTT. Translated, it gives CASAGTSGGPGTDTQYF.

Points on this clone: This specimen includes other DNA sequences encoding the same CDR3. The genes are TRBV7-9 and TRBJ2-7; D call uncertain. This CDR3 spans 12 amino acids. In germline, CDR1 is SEHNR, CDR2 FQNEAQ (reference sequence). V shed 5 bases and J shed 0 bases, with 5 bases lying between them. Written as DNA, the CDR3 is TGTGCCAGCAGCCCCAGCTCCTACGAGCAGTACTTC. Protein sequence: CASSPSSYEQYF.

The rearrangement joins TRBV9 to TRBJ2-1, with TRBD2 as a possible D gene (6 bases). CDR3 size: 13 residues. The V end was cut by 6 bases, the J end by 10 bases, with 17 bases between. Looked up from germline, CDR1 is SGDLS and CDR2 is YYNGEE. CDR3 protein: CASTAGPSGEQFF. CDR3 sequence (DNA): TGTGCCAGCACGGCGGGACCCTCTGGAGAGCAGTTCTTC.

The chain carries TRBV18 and TRBJ1-2, with unresolved D. V gave up 1 base and J gave up 2 bases, with 11 bases separating them. This CDR3 is 15 amino acids long. Germline lookup yields CDR1 KGHSH and CDR2 LQKENI. For the CDR3, the DNA is TGTGCCAGCTCACCACGTAATTCGATAAACTATGGCTACACCTTC. Translating gives CASSPRNSINYGYTF.

The chain recombines TRBV3-1 (or the pseudogene TRBV3-2) with TRBJ1-1; D is unclear. The V end lost 8 bases, the J end lost 8 bases, and 12 bases lay between the germline ends. CDR3 size: 11 residues. Germline lookup yields CDR1 LGHDT and CDR2 YNNKEL (reference sequence). The CDR3 DNA sequence: TGTGCCAGCTCGAAAATCAGGGAAGCTTTCTTT. Its protein is CASSKIREAFF.

The chain is built from TRBV2 and TRBJ2-1; D unresolved. Trimming pared 6 bases from V and 7 bases from J, leaving 7 bases between. Per germline, CDR1 SNHLY and CDR2 FYNNEI. The CDR3 consists of 11 residues. In DNA, the CDR3 is TGTGCCAGCAGGGACCAAAATGAGCAGTTCTTC. Amino acid sequence: CASRDQNEQFF.

The V gene is TRBV6-5, the J gene TRBJ1-2; weak D call: TRBD1 (6 bases). This CDR3 comprises 13 residues. The V and J ends lost 9 bases and 5 bases respectively, with 16 bases between them. CDR1 and CDR2 from the germline V gene are MNHEY and SVGAGI. DNA of the CDR3: TGTGCCAGTCGTGGACAGTCGCTTTATGGCTACACCTTC. It encodes CASRGQSLYGYTF.

The rearrangement links TRBV5-4 to TRBJ1-5; no clear D. Deletions cut 0 bases from V and 6 bases from J, with 7 bases between. Germline values: CDR1 SGHNT, CDR2 YYREEE (reference sequence). This CDR3 region has 13 residues. In nucleotides, the CDR3 is TGTGCCAGCAGCTTGGACACGACTCAGCCCCAGCATTTT. Translated: CASSLDTTQPQHF.

This sequence joins TRBV4-1 and TRBJ1-1; D not certain. The germline gives CDR1 MGHRA, CDR2 YSYEKL. The CDR3 is 13 residues long. V lost 0 bases and J lost 3, with 5 bases in between. The CDR3 DNA reads TGCGCCAGCAGCCAAGATATGTACACTGAAGCTTTCTTT. Its translation is CASSQDMYTEAFF.

The rearrangement uses TRBV6-5 and TRBJ2-7, with D hard to call. CDR1 is MNHEY and CDR2 is SVGAGI in the germline V gene. This CDR3 is 15 amino acids long. The V and J ends lost 0 bases and 2 bases respectively, with 11 bases between them. CDR3 residues: CASSYSSLWPYEQYF. DNA of the CDR3: TGTGCCAGCAGTTACTCGAGTCTCTGGCCCTACGAGCAGTACTTC.

The V call is TRBV6-2 or TRBV6-3, the J call TRBJ2-7; 15 bases are shared with TRBD2. The junction had 5 bases not matched to a gene; V was cut back by 5 bases and J by 6 bases. Germline loops: CDR1 MNHEY, CDR2 SVGEGT. CDR3 length equals 15 residues. CDR3 sequence reads: CASSQGTSGRREQYF. CDR3 nucleotide sequence: TGTGCCAGCAGTCAAGGGACTAGCGGGAGGCGCGAGCAGTACTTC.

The chain recombines TRBV7-2 with TRBJ1-2; TRBD1 is a possible D gene (6 bases). Trimming took off 5 bases at V and 8 bases at J, with 18 bases between the two ends. CDR1 and CDR2 (germline): SGHTA, FQGNSA. The CDR3 length is 14 residues. Here the CDR3 DNA reads TGTGCCAGCAGCCAAGTGGGCAGGGGCGGCGGCTACACCTTC. It encodes CASSQVGRGGGYTF. Looking up the rest from reference TRBV7-2 and TRBJ1-2 gives the full variable domain: GAGVSQSPSNKVTEKGKDVELRCDPISGHTALYWYRQSLGQGLEFLIYFQGNSAPDKSGLPSDRFSAERTGGSVSTLTIQRTQQEDSAVYLCASSQVGRGGGYTFGSGTRLTVV.

This chain joins TRBV4-3 and TRBJ2-2; TRBD1 aligns across 12 bases. The CDR3 totals 18 residues. Germline V CDR1 and CDR2: LGHNA, YSLEER. J was trimmed by 2 bases and V by 1 base; bases with no gene match: 5. The DNA of the CDR3 is TGCGCCAGCAGCCAAGTCTTCGGGACAGGGGGCAACACCGGGGAGCTGTTTTTT. As protein: CASSQVFGTGGNTGELFF.

The V and J genes are TRBV5-6 and TRBJ2-7; tentative D call: TRBD1 (6 bases). Germline V gene lookup returns CDR1 SGHDT and CDR2 YYEEEE. Trimming pared 4 bases from V and 4 bases from J, leaving 12 bases between. The CDR3 loop spans 13 amino acids. The CDR3 sequence is CASSRQASYEQYF. The CDR3 DNA sequence: TGTGCCAGCAGCCGACAGGCGAGTTACGAGCAGTACTTC.

Comments on this clone: At the DNA level, this CDR3 is encoded by other sequences in the same sample as well. This chain connects TRBV19 to TRBJ2-3; 13 positions agree with TRBD2. The germline V gene encodes CDR1 LNHDA and CDR2 SQIVND (reference sequence). The CDR3 covers 15 residues. V shed 1 base, J shed 5 bases, and the junction held 0 bases outside the gene matches. In DNA form, the CDR3 reads TGTGCCAGTAGTATAGGACTAGCGGGAGGAGATACGCAGTATTTT. Translating it yields CASSIGLAGGDTQYF.

The chain recombines TRBV4-1 with TRBJ1-6; D is ambiguous. This CDR3 spans 19 amino acids. CDR1 and CDR2 from the germline V gene are MGHRA and YSYEKL. The V end was cut by 0 bases, the J end by 5 bases, with 20 bases between. The CDR3 region is CASSQDRYSRGDHNSPLHF. CDR3 nucleotide sequence: TGCGCCAGCAGCCAAGATCGTTATTCACGCGGGGATCATAATTCACCCCTCCACTTT.

This clone has a handful of counts. The V call is TRBV11-3, the J call TRBJ2-1, with D perhaps TRBD1 (6 bases). Trimming stripped 1 base from V and 2 bases from J, with 6 bases between. The V gene's germline CDR1 is SGHNT and CDR2 YENEEA. The length of the CDR3 is 14 residues. The CDR3 protein is CASSLGDTYNEQFF. The CDR3 region has the DNA TGTGCCAGCAGCTTAGGGGACACCTACAATGAGCAGTTCTTC. The whole variable domain, filled in from reference TRBV11-3 and TRBJ2-1, reads EAGVVQSPRYKIIEKKQPVAFWCNPISGHNTLYWYLQNLGQGPELLIRYENEEAVDDSQLPKDRFSAERLKGVDSTLKIQPAELGDSAVYLCASSLGDTYNEQFFGPGTRLTVL.

The chain has TRBV4-1 and TRBJ2-7, with 10 bases identical to TRBD1. Trimming removed 3 bases from V and 7 bases from J; junction bases left unmatched: 9. The length of the CDR3 is 15 residues. Germline CDR1 reads MGHRA; CDR2 reads YSYEKL. The CDR3 region is CASSHRTGGDGEQYF. In DNA form, the CDR3 reads TGCGCCAGCAGCCATAGGACAGGGGGAGATGGGGAGCAGTACTTC.